This T cell receptor (beta chain) was sequenced during a study of blood T cell repertoires in COVID-19. Study in general: COVID-19 samples, acute and convalescent, were from the United States, Italy and Spain.

Germline lookup yields CDR1 SGHAT and CDR2 FQNNGV. The CDR3 sequence is 15 residues long. Trimming removed 5 bases from V and 2 bases from J, with 13 bases in between. Source study methods: Nucleated cell counts were estimated from reference gene primer amplification. This table comes from immunoSEQ multiplex PCR, and its TCRdb copy is limited to in-frame clones, with some not included. V and J calls and clone size follow that table, whereas D and trimming were derived from the DNA. The table lists roughly 60,000 clones, about 92% of them singletons, with about 4.5% in the top ten. V gene TRBV11-2 combines with J gene TRBJ1-5; perhaps TRBD1 as D (5 bases). This sequence originates from a man in his forties or fifties with active COVID-19. Sequencing input: peripheral blood. CDR3 in amino acids: CASSPRGQGNQPQHF. As DNA, the CDR3 is TGTGCCAGCAGCCCCAGAGGACAAGGCAATCAGCCCCAGCATTTT. The full variable domain, completed using reference TRBV11-2 and TRBJ1-5, is EAGVAQSPRYKIIEKRQSVAFWCNPISGHATLYWYQQILGQGPKLLIQFQNNGVVDDSQLPKDRFSAERLKGVDSTLKIQPAKLEDSAVYLCASSPRGQGNQPQHFGDGTRLSIL.